These T cell receptor beta chains were read from a single sample in a study. In TCRdb, the RT-PCR reads were re-called with MiXCR into one record per CDR3 protein. The sample contains almost 700,000 distinct CDR3 sequences, 14% of which appear only once. The sequenced sample was memory CD4+ T cells from blood. The receptors were sampled from a female donor in good health, serving as a healthy control. The CDR3 runs from the conserved cysteine through the conserved F or W. A D gene is named only where the DNA matches it firmly. Only part of the rows carry a size: once, few, many, or a class if the clone is expanded.

abundance,j_gene,d_gene,v_gene,CDR3aa,CDR3nt
many,TRBJ2-1,TRBD2,TRBV10-2,CASSDRLAGHYNEQFF,TGCGCCAGCAGTGACAGGCTAGCGGGGCACTACAATGAGCAGTTCTTC
NA,TRBJ1-4,NA,TRBV9,CASSVSGATNEKLFF,TGTGCCAGCAGCGTTTCAGGAGCAACTAATGAAAAACTGTTTTTT
few,TRBJ1-6,NA,TRBV2,CASSVRRGESPLHF,TGTGCCAGCAGTGTTCGCAGGGGCGAGTCACCCCTCCACTTT
NA,TRBJ1-5,NA,TRBV4-3,CASSHGAGANQPQHF,TGCGCCAGCAGCCATGGGGCAGGGGCGAATCAGCCCCAGCATTTT
few,TRBJ1-3,NA,TRBV9,CASSVGRTAGNTIYF,TGTGCCAGCAGCGTAGGGAGGACGGCTGGAAACACCATATATTTT
few,TRBJ1-6,NA,TRBV28,CASQVSWNSPLHF,TGTGCCAGTCAAGTTAGCTGGAATTCACCCCTCCACTTT
many,TRBJ1-5,NA,TRBV5-5,CASSLKGREQPQHF,TGTGCCAGCAGTCTCAAGGGAAGGGAGCAGCCCCAGCATTTT
few,TRBJ2-1,NA,TRBV7-9,CASRGRSSYNEQFF,TGTGCCAGCAGGGGCCGGAGCTCCTACAATGAGCAGTTCTTC
NA,TRBJ1-1,NA,TRBV12-3/TRBV12-4,CASSFRGGGEAFF,TGTGCCAGCAGTTTTCGGGGAGGGGGTGAAGCTTTCTTT
NA,TRBJ1-5,NA,TRBV28,CASSSLQKTNNQPQHF,TGTGCCAGCAGTTCCCTGCAGAAAACTAACAATCAGCCCCAGCATTTT
NA,TRBJ2-1,TRBD2,TRBV20-1,CSAVLSGRKEEQFF,TGCAGTGCAGTCCTTAGCGGGAGAAAAGAAGAGCAGTTCTTC
NA,TRBJ2-1,TRBD2,TRBV15,CATSIGLAGGGDQFF,TGTGCCACCAGCATCGGACTAGCGGGGGGGGGTGATCAGTTCTTC
NA,TRBJ2-3,TRBD2,TRBV25-1,CASRASSGRGPDTQYF,TGTGCCAGCAGGGCCTCTAGCGGGAGAGGTCCAGATACGCAGTATTTT
NA,TRBJ2-1,TRBD2,TRBV20-1,CSATLAGGYNEQFF,TGCAGTGCTACGCTAGCGGGAGGATACAATGAGCAGTTCTTC
many,TRBJ2-7,NA,TRBV6-1,CASIRTDTYEQYF,TGTGCCAGCATTCGGACGGATACCTACGAGCAGTACTTC
NA,TRBJ2-3,TRBD2,TRBV4-3,CASSQDLAGFNTQYF,TGCGCCAGCAGCCAAGATCTAGCGGGATTTAATACGCAGTATTTT
few,TRBJ2-3,TRBD2,TRBV7-2,CASSFAGGGADTQYF,TGTGCCAGCAGCTTTGCGGGGGGGGGGGCAGATACGCAGTATTTT
many,TRBJ1-2,NA,TRBV12-3/TRBV12-4,CASSRIGRGYTF,TGTGCCAGCAGTCGAATCGGGAGAGGCTACACCTTC
few,TRBJ1-6,NA,TRBV25-1,CASSVTGSTNSPLHF,TGTGCCAGCAGTGTTACCGGGAGCACGAATTCACCCCTCCACTTT
NA,TRBJ2-1,TRBD2,TRBV20-1,CSATGTSGGYYNEQFF,TGCAGTGCGACCGGGACTAGCGGGGGGTACTACAATGAGCAGTTCTTC
NA,TRBJ2-2,NA,TRBV12-3/TRBV12-4,CASSLISGPGELFF,TGTGCCAGCAGTTTGATTTCAGGGCCCGGGGAGCTGTTTTTT
many,TRBJ1-2,NA,TRBV20-1,CSARGVLGAFNGYTF,TGCAGTGCTAGAGGGGTCCTCGGAGCCTTCAATGGCTACACCTTC
NA,TRBJ1-4,TRBD1,TRBV20-1,CSARQGSNEKLFF,TGCAGTGCCCGACAGGGTTCTAATGAAAAACTGTTTTTT
few,TRBJ1-4,TRBD1,TRBV27,CASSPSGTGDEKLFF,TGTGCCAGCAGCCCCTCGGGGACAGGGGACGAAAAACTGTTTTTT
few,TRBJ1-2,NA,TRBV12-3/TRBV12-4,CASGAFSNYGYTF,TGTGCCAGCGGAGCCTTCTCCAACTATGGCTACACCTTC
many,TRBJ2-5,TRBD1,TRBV18,CASSPQGAAETQYF,TGTGCCAGCTCACCTCAGGGGGCGGCAGAGACCCAGTACTTC
NA,TRBJ1-2,TRBD1,TRBV6-6,CASSLGQVFYGYTF,TGTGCCAGCAGCTTAGGACAGGTTTTTTATGGCTACACCTTC
NA,TRBJ2-5,TRBD1,TRBV3-1,CASSQGTGTETQYF,TGTGCCAGCAGCCAAGGGACAGGAACGGAGACCCAGTACTTC
many,TRBJ2-3,NA,TRBV20-1,CSARPQVLSSTDTQYF,TGCAGTGCTAGACCTCAGGTCCTCTCTAGCACAGATACGCAGTATTTT
NA,TRBJ2-5,NA,TRBV3-1,CASSSGAAKETQYF,TGTGCCAGCAGCTCGGGGGCAGCCAAAGAGACCCAGTACTTC
NA,TRBJ2-3,NA,TRBV6-1,CASTTRDTQYF,TGTGCCAGCACCACGAGGGATACGCAGTATTTT
few,TRBJ2-7,NA,TRBV6-6,CASSYNSGSPYEQYF,TGTGCCAGCAGTTACAACTCGGGGTCCCCCTACGAGCAGTACTTC
many,TRBJ1-2,NA,TRBV5-1,CASSLAGINYGYTF,TGCGCCAGCAGCTTGGCCGGAATTAACTATGGCTACACCTTC
NA,TRBJ1-1,TRBD1,TRBV7-9,CASSPGTGPMNTEAFF,TGTGCCAGCAGCCCGGGGACAGGGCCCATGAACACTGAAGCTTTCTTT
few,TRBJ1-2,NA,TRBV7-3,CASSLMQGYGYTF,TGTGCCAGCAGCTTAATGCAGGGCTATGGCTACACCTTC
NA,TRBJ2-1,NA,TRBV7-3,CASSPQGGAYNEQFF,TGTGCCAGCAGCCCACAGGGAGGCGCCTACAATGAGCAGTTCTTC
many,TRBJ2-5,NA,TRBV7-3,CASSSQAGRNQETQYF,TGTGCCAGCAGCTCTCAAGCAGGACGGAACCAAGAGACCCAGTACTTC
NA,TRBJ2-3,NA,TRBV5-1,CASSFRGADTQYF,TGCGCCAGCAGCTTTCGTGGAGCAGATACGCAGTATTTT
NA,TRBJ2-1,TRBD1,TRBV7-2,CASSFTYQGDEQFF,TGTGCCAGCAGTTTTACATACCAGGGGGATGAGCAGTTCTTC
few,TRBJ2-1,TRBD2,TRBV20-1,CSARGLTSGRVTGEQFF,TGCAGTGCTAGAGGGTTGACTAGCGGGAGGGTGACGGGTGAGCAGTTCTTC
NA,TRBJ2-1,NA,TRBV5-5,CASSFERDPSYNEQFF,TGTGCCAGCAGCTTTGAGCGCGACCCCTCCTACAATGAGCAGTTCTTC
many,TRBJ1-1,NA,TRBV6-1,CASSLQRLGTEAFF,TGTGCCAGCAGCTTACAGAGGTTGGGCACTGAAGCTTTCTTT
NA,TRBJ1-2,NA,TRBV28,CASVSQEVGYTF,TGTGCCAGCGTGTCACAGGAGGTTGGCTACACCTTC
many,TRBJ2-5,NA,TRBV6-5,CASRPQGRRIQETQYF,TGTGCCAGCAGACCACAGGGCCGTCGGATCCAAGAGACCCAGTACTTC
many,TRBJ2-5,NA,TRBV7-9,CASSLVLETQYF,TGTGCCAGCAGCTTAGTGTTGGAGACCCAGTACTTC
NA,TRBJ2-1,NA,TRBV5-1,CASSLRTGGSNEQFF,TGCGCCAGCAGCTTGAGAACGGGGGGCTCAAATGAGCAGTTCTTC
many,TRBJ2-3,NA,TRBV27,CASSFTYTDTQYF,TGTGCCAGCAGTTTTACGTACACAGATACGCAGTATTTT
few,TRBJ2-1,TRBD1,TRBV5-1,CASSLVNRGHNEQFF,TGCGCCAGCAGCTTGGTTAACAGGGGCCACAATGAGCAGTTCTTC
few,TRBJ2-7,TRBD1,TRBV27,CASSLTTGTYEQYF,TGTGCCAGCAGTCTTACGACAGGGACCTACGAGCAGTACTTC
NA,TRBJ1-1,NA,TRBV11-2,CASSTRAGTEAFF,TGTGCCAGCAGCACCCGGGCAGGCACTGAAGCTTTCTTT
many,TRBJ2-1,NA,TRBV10-2,CASGVGGGVF,TGCGCCAGCGGGGTAGGGGGAGGGGTCTTC
NA,TRBJ2-2,NA,TRBV7-2,CASSLVAQGTGELFF,TGTGCCAGCAGCTTAGTGGCGCAGGGGACCGGGGAGCTGTTTTTT
few,TRBJ1-4,NA,TRBV12-3/TRBV12-4,CASRPGAWGNEKLFF,TGTGCCAGCAGGCCCGGGGCTTGGGGTAATGAAAAACTGTTTTTT
few,TRBJ2-5,NA,TRBV11-2,CASSSYRVRTETQYF,TGTGCCAGCAGCTCCTACAGGGTCCGGACGGAGACCCAGTACTTC
few,TRBJ1-2,TRBD1,TRBV5-6,CASSPGQGPYGYTF,TGTGCCAGCAGCCCAGGACAGGGACCCTATGGCTACACCTTC